Each of the 3 T cell receptor beta chains below was sequenced from the same sample in a study of T cell responses to AZD1222 COVID-19 vaccine. Sequencing was performed with immunoSEQ multiplex PCR; in TCRdb, only in-frame clones are kept and a portion is missing. The sample carries under 150,000 clones, about 92% recorded once. This specimen consisted of peripheral blood, obtained on day 0 of AZD1222 vaccination. Source of these receptors: an adult in good health.

This clone was detected many times. The rearrangement links TRBV19 to TRBJ1-4, with a weak D call TRBD1 (5 bases). This CDR3 is 15 amino acids long. Trimming stripped 5 bases from V and 6 bases from J, with 16 bases between. Germline CDR1 reads LNHDA; CDR2 reads SQIVND (reference sequence). The chain's CDR3 is CASSPYGRGDEKLFF. In nucleotides, the CDR3 is TGTGCCAGTAGTCCCTATGGGAGGGGAGATGAAAAACTGTTTTTT.

V and J are TRBV4-3 and TRBJ2-7; D is perhaps TRBD2 (6 bases). Trimming pared 4 bases from V and 0 bases from J, leaving 10 bases between. The length of the CDR3 is 14 residues. Germline V gene lookup returns CDR1 LGHNA and CDR2 YSLEER. The CDR3, as DNA: TGCGCCAGCAGCCCTTCCGGGAGCTCCTACGAGCAGTACTTC. Translating gives CASSPSGSSYEQYF.

The chain is built from TRBV5-1 and TRBJ2-3; TRBD2 agrees at 14 bases. CDR3 length equals 17 residues. J gave up 2 bases and V 6 bases, and 8 bases lay outside the gene matches. Germline CDR1 is SGHRS and CDR2 is YFSETQ. CDR3 sequence reads: CASISGTSGGTTDTQYF. The CDR3 nucleotides are TGCGCCAGCATCTCCGGGACTAGCGGGGGAACCACAGATACGCAGTATTTT.